The source of this TCR beta chain is a study of blood T cells in healthy people across ages. Study in general: For every two T cells, template switching captured about one barcoded beta molecule.

For the second PCR, which ran for about 7 to 11 cycles, a sample-barcoded 5' primer and a J-beta primer mix were used. Per sample, CDR3-containing paired-end reads numbered at least 3 million. TCRdb reprocessed the 5' RACE reads via MiXCR and lists one record per CDR3 protein. The top ten hold roughly 23% of the sample, which has around 1,900,000 distinct CDR3 sequences, 30% to 40% seen once. Per germline, CDR1 LGHDT and CDR2 YNNKEL (reference sequence). Losses at the gene ends were 2 bases for V and 3 bases for J; bases not matched to a gene: 5. This CDR3 has 16 residues. V and J are TRBV3-1 and TRBJ2-1, with 9 positions matching TRBD2. This receptor was obtained from a human donor in good health. Sequenced material: blood. CDR3 DNA sequence: TGTGCCAGCAGCCAATTAAGACTAGCGGACTACAATGAGCAGTTCTTC. This sequence encodes CASSQLRLADYNEQFF.